A single sample is the source of the 18 T cell receptor beta chains below, sequenced in a study of shared clonotypes between healthy human individuals. Terminally differentiated effector memory CD45RA+ cells were excluded from the naive CD8 cells, which were CD45RO-negative and positively selected for CCR7. Here immunoSEQ multiplex PCR was the method, and the copy in TCRdb shows in-frame clones only, minus some. In the table there are over 2,000,000 clones, around 95% of which are singletons. Sequencing was performed on naive CD8+ T cells from PBMCs. These receptors were obtained from a young man in good health. Some clones in this sample may be carry-over from other donors' samples.

DNA for the CDR3: TGTGCCAGCAGCCCCTATAGCGGTCCTGGGAATGAGCAGTTCTTC. This encodes CASSPYSGPGNEQFF. The J gene is TRBJ2-1, the V gene TRBV27, with TRBD2 as a possible D gene (6 bases). CDR3 size: 15 residues. CDR1 and CDR2 (germline): MNHEY, SMNVEV (reference sequence). Between the trimmed V and J ends, which lost 6 bases and 7 bases, there was a span of 19 bases.

The chain employs TRBV27 and TRBJ2-7, with 7 bases fitting TRBD2. The germline CDR1 and CDR2 sequences are MNHEY and SMNVEV (reference sequence). The CDR3 runs 12 residues. V trimming: 6 bases; J trimming: 4 bases; junction bases outside the gene matches: 3. As DNA, the CDR3 is TGTGCCAGCAGCGGGGGGAGGTACGAGCAGTACTTC. This encodes CASSGGRYEQYF.

The chain is built from TRBV15 and TRBJ2-1; weak D call: TRBD2 (6 bases). The V end was cut by 3 bases, the J end by 4 bases, with 10 bases between. This CDR3 spans 14 amino acids. Per the germline V gene, CDR1 is LNHNV and CDR2 is YYDKDF (reference sequence). CDR3 sequence: CATSRMTSYNEQFF. The CDR3 DNA is TGTGCCACCAGCAGGATGACTAGTTACAATGAGCAGTTCTTC.

The chain is built from TRBV27 and TRBJ1-2; tentatively, D is TRBD1 (6 bases). Germline V gives CDR1 MNHEY, CDR2 SMNVEV (reference sequence). This CDR3 has 13 amino acids. The V end lost 3 bases, the J end lost 5 bases, and 10 bases lay between the germline ends. The CDR3 reads CASSFGTRYGYTF. CDR3 in DNA: TGTGCCAGCAGTTTCGGGACACGTTATGGCTACACCTTC.

The chain has TRBV19 and TRBJ1-4; D unresolved. V was trimmed by 4 bases and J by 7 bases, leaving 10 bases between them. CDR3 length equals 13 residues. The germline V gene has CDR1 LNHDA and CDR2 SQIVND (reference sequence). The CDR3 loop reads CASSSGGSEKLFF. The CDR3 DNA reads TGTGCCAGTAGTAGCGGCGGGAGTGAAAAACTGTTTTTT.

The genes are TRBV10-3 and TRBJ2-7; D call uncertain. In germline, CDR1 is ENHRY, CDR2 SYGVKD. Trimming removed 3 bases from V and 2 bases from J, with 11 bases in between. CDR3 length: 14 residues. This CDR3 reads CAISDVGGAYEQYF. For the CDR3, the DNA is TGTGCCATCAGTGATGTGGGCGGAGCCTACGAGCAGTACTTC.

This chain joins TRBV27 and TRBJ2-7; unclear D gene. V dropped 4 bases and J dropped 3 bases, with 10 bases sitting between them. Germline V gene data show CDR1 as MNHEY and CDR2 as SMNVEV (reference sequence). The CDR3 is made up of 13 amino acids. In nucleotides, the CDR3 is TGTGCCAGCAGTTACCGGGCCTACTACGAGCAGTACTTC. Translated, it gives CASSYRAYYEQYF.

The rearrangement joins TRBV6-6 to TRBJ2-7; D tentatively reads TRBD1 or TRBD2 (5 bases each). V shed 6 bases and J shed 4 bases, with 19 bases lying between them. The CDR3 is 15 residues long. CDR1 and CDR2 from the germline V gene are MNHNY and SVGAGI (reference sequence). The CDR3 sequence is CASRPPSGSGYEQYF. The CDR3 DNA follows: TGTGCCAGCAGACCCCCCTCAGGGTCGGGGTACGAGCAGTACTTC.

The chain combines TRBV5-6 with TRBJ2-3; 10 positions agree with TRBD2. Germline CDR1 and CDR2: SGHDT and YYEEEE. The CDR3 covers 19 residues. V gave up 3 bases and J gave up 0 bases; unmatched junction bases: 13. CDR3 nucleotide sequence: TGTGCCAGCAGCTCCCTTTCTAGCGGGAGAGACTCTAGCACAGATACGCAGTATTTT. Protein sequence: CASSSLSSGRDSSTDTQYF.

The chain couples TRBV27 to TRBJ1-2, with TRBD1 matching 9 bases. The CDR3 totals 16 residues. Germline V lookup: CDR1 MNHEY, CDR2 SMNVEV (reference sequence). V shed 5 bases and J 0 bases; nucleotides not matched to a gene: 7. The CDR3 region is CASSPIQGASNYGYTF. Here the CDR3 DNA reads TGTGCCAGCAGTCCTATACAGGGGGCTTCTAACTATGGCTACACCTTC.

The chain couples TRBV6-5 to TRBJ1-1, with D possibly TRBD1 on 5 matching bases. CDR1 MNHEY and CDR2 SVGAGI come from the germline V gene. Trimming took 6 bases from V and 4 from J, leaving 15 bases between them. The CDR3 has 14 residues. CDR3 nucleotides: TGTGCCAGCAGGCACCAGGGAGGCGGCACTGAAGCTTTCTTT. It yields the protein CASRHQGGGTEAFF.

The chain uses TRBV5-1 and TRBJ2-7, with 8 bases lining up with TRBD1. Germline V gene lookup returns CDR1 SGHRS and CDR2 YFSETQ. The CDR3 length is 15 residues. J was trimmed by 4 bases and V by 3 bases; bases with no gene match: 9. The CDR3 DNA is TGCGCCAGCAGCTCTCCTCGACAGGGGCGGTACGAGCAGTACTTC. It codes for CASSSPRQGRYEQYF.

The chain uses TRBV28 and TRBJ1-4, with D hard to call. The CDR3 covers 16 residues. Germline V gene data show CDR1 as MDHEN and CDR2 as SYDVKM. The V gene lost 2 bases and the J gene lost 7 bases, with 17 bases spanning the gap. The CDR3 loop reads CASSLRFRVSSEKLFF. The CDR3 bases are TGTGCCAGCAGTTTAAGGTTTAGGGTCTCGAGTGAAAAACTGTTTTTT.

The chain links TRBV15 to TRBJ2-1; 11 bases map to TRBD1. Trimming at V came to 3 bases and at J to 6 bases, leaving 7 bases not matched to a gene. The CDR3 contains 16 residues. CDR1 is LNHNV, CDR2 YYDKDF, per germline (reference sequence). In DNA form, the CDR3 reads TGTGCCACCAGCAGCAACCGGGACAGGGGGATCAATGAGCAGTTCTTC. Amino acids: CATSSNRDRGINEQFF.

This chain joins TRBV12-5 and TRBJ1-2; tentatively, D is TRBD1 (6 bases). Germline values: CDR1 LGHNT, CDR2 FRNRAP. There are 13 residues in the CDR3. Trimming stripped 5 bases from V and 7 bases from J, with 14 bases between. The DNA of the CDR3 is TGTGCTAGTGGTCCTACAGGGAGGGGTGGCTACACCTTC. This translates into CASGPTGRGGYTF.

The gene calls are TRBV7-8 and TRBJ2-7; D is possibly TRBD2 (8 bases). CDR1 and CDR2 (germline): SGHVS, FQNEAQ. The ends were cut back, 5 bases at V and 5 bases at J, with 22 bases in the middle. This CDR3 comprises 16 residues. Written as DNA, the CDR3 is TGTGCCAGCAGCACCTATCTAGCGGGTGACAGGGACGAGCAGTACTTC. It is translated as CASSTYLAGDRDEQYF. Full variable domain (remainder filled in from reference TRBV7-8 and TRBJ2-7): GAGVSQSPRYKVAKRGQDVALRCDPISGHVSLFWYQQALGQGPEFLTYFQNEAQLDKSGLPSDRFFAERPEGSVSTLKIQRTQQEDSAVYLCASSTYLAGDRDEQYFGPGTRLTVT.

The rearrangement joins TRBV9 to TRBJ1-2; D gene unclear. The CDR3 has 11 amino acids. Per the germline V gene, CDR1 is SGDLS and CDR2 is YYNGEE. Trimming pared 4 bases from V and 4 bases from J, leaving 5 bases between. CDR3 loop: CASSTVYGYTF. The CDR3 DNA reads as TGTGCCAGCAGCACAGTCTATGGCTACACCTTC.

The rearrangement uses TRBV7-9 and TRBJ1-1; D gene ambiguous. Germline CDR1 reads SEHNR; CDR2 reads FQNEAQ (reference sequence). This CDR3 is built from 15 residues. Deletions cut 0 bases from V and 1 base from J, with 9 bases between. CDR3 sequence (DNA): TGTGCCAGCAGCTTAGCGAGGACGGGGAACACTGAAGCTTTCTTT. It translates to CASSLARTGNTEAFF.